The sample holds many counts of the clone carrying this T cell receptor beta chain. What it recognizes is unknown. TCRdb used MiXCR to reprocess the 5' RACE reads, holding one entry per CDR3 protein. The sample contains tens of thousands of distinct CDR3 sequences, about 21% of which appear only once. Between the trimmed V and J ends, which lost 1 base and 0 bases, there was a span of 9 bases. CDR3 length equals 16 residues. Germline V gives CDR1 LGHNA, CDR2 YNFKEQ. The data were obtained in a study of T-cell memory formation after mild COVID-19. Study background: TCR clusters were largely donor specific. Study-wide points: Certain responding clones were present in pre-infection memory, suggesting participation of cross-reactive memory.

The material sequenced was PBMCs or a T cell subset sorted from them (not recorded which). The receptor was isolated from an adult who had mild COVID-19 (a few samples of this study predate the infection). Cell type and time point are not known. J is TRBJ2-2 and V is TRBV4-2, with D tentatively TRBD1 or TRBD2 (5 bases each). The CDR3 sequence: CASSQAGTTNTGELFF. The CDR3, as DNA: TGTGCCAGCAGCCAAGCCGGGACCACGAACACCGGGGAGCTGTTTTTT.